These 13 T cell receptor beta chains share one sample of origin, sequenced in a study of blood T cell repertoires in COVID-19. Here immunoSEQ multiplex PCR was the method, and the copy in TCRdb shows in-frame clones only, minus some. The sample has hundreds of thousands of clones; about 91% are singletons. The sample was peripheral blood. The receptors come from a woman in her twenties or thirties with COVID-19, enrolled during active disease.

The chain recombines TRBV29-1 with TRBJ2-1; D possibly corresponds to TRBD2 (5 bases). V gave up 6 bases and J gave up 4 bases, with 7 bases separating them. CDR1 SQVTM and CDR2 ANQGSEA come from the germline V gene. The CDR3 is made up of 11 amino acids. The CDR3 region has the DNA TGCAGCGTGACTACATACAATGAGCAGTTCTTC. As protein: CSVTTYNEQFF.

As DNA, the CDR3 is TGTGCCAGCAGCAAATCCGGGACTAGCGGCAATGAGCAGTTCTTC. Residues: CASSKSGTSGNEQFF. The chain carries TRBV11-2 and TRBJ2-1; 11 nucleotides align to TRBD2. After removal of 5 bases from V and 6 bases from J, the junction contained 6 bases not matched to a gene. The CDR3 has 15 residues. The germline CDR1 and CDR2 sequences are SGHAT and FQNNGV.

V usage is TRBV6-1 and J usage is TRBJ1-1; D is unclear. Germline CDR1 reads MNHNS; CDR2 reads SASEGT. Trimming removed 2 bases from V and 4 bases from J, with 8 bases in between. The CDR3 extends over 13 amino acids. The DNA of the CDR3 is TGTGCCAGCAGTGAAATTTCGGGCACTGAAGCTTTCTTT. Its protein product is CASSEISGTEAFF.

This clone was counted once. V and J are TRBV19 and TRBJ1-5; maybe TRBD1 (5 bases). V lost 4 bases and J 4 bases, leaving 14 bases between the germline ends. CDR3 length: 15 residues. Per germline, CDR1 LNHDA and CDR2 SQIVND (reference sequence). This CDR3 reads CASSTSSGVNQPQHF. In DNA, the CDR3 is TGTGCCAGTAGTACTAGCTCGGGGGTGAATCAGCCCCAGCATTTT.

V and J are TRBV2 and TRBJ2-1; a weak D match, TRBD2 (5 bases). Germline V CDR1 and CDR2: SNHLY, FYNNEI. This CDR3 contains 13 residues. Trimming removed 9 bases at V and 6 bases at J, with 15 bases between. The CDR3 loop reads CARREGETNEQFF. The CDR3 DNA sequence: TGTGCCAGACGAGAGGGTGAGACCAATGAGCAGTTCTTC.

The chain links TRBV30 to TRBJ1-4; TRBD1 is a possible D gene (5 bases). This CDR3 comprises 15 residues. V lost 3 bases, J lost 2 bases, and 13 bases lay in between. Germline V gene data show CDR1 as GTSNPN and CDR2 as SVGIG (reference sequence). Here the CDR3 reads CAWRQGPGTNEKLFF. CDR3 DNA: TGTGCCTGGAGGCAGGGCCCCGGCACTAATGAAAAACTGTTTTTT. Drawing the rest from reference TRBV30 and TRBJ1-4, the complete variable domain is SQTIHQWPATLVQPVGSPLSLECTVEGTSNPNLYWYRQAAGRGLQLLFYSVGIGQISSEVPQNLSASRPQDRQFILSSKKLLLSDSGFYLCAWRQGPGTNEKLFFGSGTQLSVL.

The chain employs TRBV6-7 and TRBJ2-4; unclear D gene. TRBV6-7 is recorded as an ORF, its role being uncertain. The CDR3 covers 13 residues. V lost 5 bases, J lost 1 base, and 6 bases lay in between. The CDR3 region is CASSPAAKNIQYF. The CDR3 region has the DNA TGTGCCAGCAGTCCAGCGGCCAAAAACATTCAGTACTTC.

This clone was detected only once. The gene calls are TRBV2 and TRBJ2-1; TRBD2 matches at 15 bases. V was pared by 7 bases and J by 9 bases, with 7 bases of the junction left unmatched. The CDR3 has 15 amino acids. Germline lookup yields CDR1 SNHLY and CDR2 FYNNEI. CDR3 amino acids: CASNPRTSGGVEQFF. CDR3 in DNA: TGTGCCAGCAATCCCCGGACTAGCGGGGGGGTTGAGCAGTTCTTC. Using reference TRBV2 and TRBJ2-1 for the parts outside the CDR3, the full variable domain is EPEVTQTPSHQVTQMGQEVILRCVPISNHLYFYWYRQILGQKVEFLVSFYNNEISEKSEIFDDQFSVERPDGSNFTLKIRSTKLEDSAMYFCASNPRTSGGVEQFFGPGTRLTVL.

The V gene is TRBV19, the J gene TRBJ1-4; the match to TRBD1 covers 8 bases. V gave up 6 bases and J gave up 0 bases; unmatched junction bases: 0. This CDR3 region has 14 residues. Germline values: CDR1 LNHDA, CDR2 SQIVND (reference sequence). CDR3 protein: CASRDRATNEKLFF. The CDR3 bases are TGTGCCAGTAGGGACAGGGCAACTAATGAAAAACTGTTTTTT.

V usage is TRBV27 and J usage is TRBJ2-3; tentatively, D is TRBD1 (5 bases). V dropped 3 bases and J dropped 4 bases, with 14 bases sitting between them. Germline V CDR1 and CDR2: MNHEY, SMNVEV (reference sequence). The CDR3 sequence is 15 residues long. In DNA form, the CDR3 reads TGTGCCAGCAGTTTCTTTGGCCAGGGCCCAGATACGCAGTATTTT. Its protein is CASSFFGQGPDTQYF.

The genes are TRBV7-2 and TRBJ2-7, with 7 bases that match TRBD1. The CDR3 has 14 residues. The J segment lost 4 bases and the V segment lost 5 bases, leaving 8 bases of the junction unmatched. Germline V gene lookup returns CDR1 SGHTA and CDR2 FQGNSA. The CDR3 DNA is TGTGCCAGCAGCCCTCGACAGGGTTTTTACGAGCAGTACTTC. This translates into CASSPRQGFYEQYF.

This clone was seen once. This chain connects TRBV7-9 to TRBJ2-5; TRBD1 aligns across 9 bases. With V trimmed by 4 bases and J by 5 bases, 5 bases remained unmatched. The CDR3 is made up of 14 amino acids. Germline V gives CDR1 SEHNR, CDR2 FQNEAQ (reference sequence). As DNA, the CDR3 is TGTGCCAGCAGCTCAACAGGGGGCCGGGAGACCCAGTACTTC. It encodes CASSSTGGRETQYF.

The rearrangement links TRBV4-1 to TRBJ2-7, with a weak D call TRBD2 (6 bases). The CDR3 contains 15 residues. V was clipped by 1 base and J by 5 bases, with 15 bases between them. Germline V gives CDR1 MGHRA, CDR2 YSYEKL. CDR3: CASSQGVAVADEQYV. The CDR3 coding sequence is TGCGCCAGCAGCCAAGGGGTAGCGGTAGCCGACGAGCAGTACGTC.